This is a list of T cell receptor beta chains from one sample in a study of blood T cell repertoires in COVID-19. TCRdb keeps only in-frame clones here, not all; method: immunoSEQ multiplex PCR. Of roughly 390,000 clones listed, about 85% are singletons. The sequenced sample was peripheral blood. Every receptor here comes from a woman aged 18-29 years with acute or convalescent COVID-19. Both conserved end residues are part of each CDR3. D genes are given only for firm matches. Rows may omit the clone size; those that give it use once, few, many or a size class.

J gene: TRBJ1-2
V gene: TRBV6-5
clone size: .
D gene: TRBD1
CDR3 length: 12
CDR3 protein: CASRTLQGAETF
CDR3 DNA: TGTGCCAGCCGGACCTTACAGGGGGCTGAGACCTTC

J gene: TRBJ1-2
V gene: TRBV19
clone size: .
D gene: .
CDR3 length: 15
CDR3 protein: CASTPWEAVAYGYTF
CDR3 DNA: TGTGCCAGCACACCATGGGAGGCGGTGGCCTATGGCTACACCTTC

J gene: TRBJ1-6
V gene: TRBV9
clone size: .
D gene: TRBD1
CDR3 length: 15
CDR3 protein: CASSNGGTGVKALHF
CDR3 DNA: TGTGCCAGCAGCAACGGGGGGACAGGGGTGAAGGCCCTCCACTTT

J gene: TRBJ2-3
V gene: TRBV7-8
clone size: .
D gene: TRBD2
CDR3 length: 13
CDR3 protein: CASRLAAANTQYF
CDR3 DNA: TGTGCCAGCCGGCTAGCGGCCGCTAATACGCAGTATTTT

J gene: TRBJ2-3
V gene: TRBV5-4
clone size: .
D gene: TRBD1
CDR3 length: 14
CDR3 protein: CASSFGTGANTQYF
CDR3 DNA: TGTGCCAGCAGCTTTGGGACAGGGGCGAATACGCAGTATTTT

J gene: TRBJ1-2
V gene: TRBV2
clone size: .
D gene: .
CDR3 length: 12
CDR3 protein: CASSPRQDGYTF
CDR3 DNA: TGTGCCAGCAGCCCTCGACAGGATGGCTACACCTTC

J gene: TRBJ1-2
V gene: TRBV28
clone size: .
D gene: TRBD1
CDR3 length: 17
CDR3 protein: CASSLPTGTGGYYGYTF
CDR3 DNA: TGTGCCAGCAGTTTACCGACCGGGACAGGGGGCTACTATGGCTACACCTTC

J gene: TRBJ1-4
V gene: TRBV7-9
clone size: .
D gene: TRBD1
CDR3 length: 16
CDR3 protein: CASSSGTGSFNEKLFF
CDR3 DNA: TGTGCCAGCAGTTCCGGGACAGGGAGTTTTAATGAAAAACTGTTTTTT

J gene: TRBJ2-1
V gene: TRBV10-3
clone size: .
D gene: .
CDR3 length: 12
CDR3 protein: CAIRQLDNEQFF
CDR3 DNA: TGTGCCATCAGACAGCTCGACAATGAGCAGTTCTTC

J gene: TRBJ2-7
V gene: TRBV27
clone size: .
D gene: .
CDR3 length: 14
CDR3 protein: CASSLSWAAGEQYF
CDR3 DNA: TGTGCCAGCAGTTTATCTTGGGCGGCAGGGGAGCAGTACTTC

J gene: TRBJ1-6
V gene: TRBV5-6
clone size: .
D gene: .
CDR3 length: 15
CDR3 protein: CASSLAAQNNSPLHF
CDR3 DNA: TGTGCCAGCAGCCTTGCCGCACAGAATAATTCACCCCTCCACTTT

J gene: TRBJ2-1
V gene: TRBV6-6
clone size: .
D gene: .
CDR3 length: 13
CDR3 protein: CARGGPSRDEQFF
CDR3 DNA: TGTGCCAGAGGAGGGCCGAGCAGGGATGAGCAGTTCTTC

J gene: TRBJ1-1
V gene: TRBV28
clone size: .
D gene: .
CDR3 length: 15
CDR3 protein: CASSSQNKRSGEAFF
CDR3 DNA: TGTGCCAGCAGTTCCCAGAATAAGCGGTCGGGCGAAGCTTTCTTT

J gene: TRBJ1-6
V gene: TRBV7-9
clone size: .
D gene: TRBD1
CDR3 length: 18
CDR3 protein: CASSQRQGESSYNSPLHF
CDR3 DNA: TGTGCCAGCAGCCAAAGACAGGGGGAGAGCTCCTATAATTCACCCCTCCACTTT

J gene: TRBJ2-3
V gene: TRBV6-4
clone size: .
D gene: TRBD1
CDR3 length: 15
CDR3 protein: CASRGNHRGRDTQYF
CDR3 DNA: TGTGCCAGCAGGGGGAACCACAGGGGGCGTGATACGCAGTATTTT

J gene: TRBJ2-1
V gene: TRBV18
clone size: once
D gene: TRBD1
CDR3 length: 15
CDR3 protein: CASSPLTGGGGEQFF
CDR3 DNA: TGTGCCAGCTCACCCTTGACAGGGGGCGGCGGTGAGCAGTTCTTC

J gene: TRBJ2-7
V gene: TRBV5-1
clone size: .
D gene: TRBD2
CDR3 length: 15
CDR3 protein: CASSLAGGRSYEQYF
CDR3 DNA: TGCGCCAGCAGCTTGGCGGGGGGTCGCTCCTACGAGCAGTACTTC

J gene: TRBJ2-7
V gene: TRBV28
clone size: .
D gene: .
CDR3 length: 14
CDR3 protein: CASSSAGGPYEQYF
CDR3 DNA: TGTGCCAGCAGTTCGGCCGGAGGCCCCTACGAGCAGTACTTC

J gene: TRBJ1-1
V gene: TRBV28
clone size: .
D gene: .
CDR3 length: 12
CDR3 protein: CASSRGSTEAFF
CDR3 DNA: TGTGCCAGCAGTCGGGGGAGCACTGAAGCTTTCTTT

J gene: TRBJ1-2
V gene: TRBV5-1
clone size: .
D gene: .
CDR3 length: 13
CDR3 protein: CASSLTTVYGYTF
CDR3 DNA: TGCGCCAGCAGCTTGACAACAGTCTATGGCTACACCTTC

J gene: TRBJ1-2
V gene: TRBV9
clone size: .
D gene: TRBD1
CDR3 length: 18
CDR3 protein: CASSVGMDRGIYEWRYTF
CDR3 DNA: TGTGCCAGCAGCGTAGGCATGGACAGGGGGATTTATGAATGGCGCTACACCTTC

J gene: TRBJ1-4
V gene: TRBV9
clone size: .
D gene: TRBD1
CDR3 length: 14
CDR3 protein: CASSAGQSNEKLFF
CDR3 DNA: TGTGCCAGCAGCGCGGGACAGTCTAATGAAAAACTGTTTTTT

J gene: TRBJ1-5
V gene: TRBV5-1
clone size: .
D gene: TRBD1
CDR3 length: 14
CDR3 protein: CASSLTGGDQPQHF
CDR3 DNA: TGCGCCAGCAGCCTTACAGGGGGCGATCAGCCCCAGCATTTT

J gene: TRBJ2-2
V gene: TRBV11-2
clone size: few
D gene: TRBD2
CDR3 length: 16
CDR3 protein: CASSFRAGGHTGELFF
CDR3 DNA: TGTGCCAGCAGCTTTCGGGCGGGGGGTCACACCGGGGAGCTGTTTTTT

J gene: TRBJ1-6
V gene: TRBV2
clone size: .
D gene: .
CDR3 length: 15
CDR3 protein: CASFDAGSYNSPLHF
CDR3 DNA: TGTGCCAGCTTCGACGCAGGCTCCTATAATTCACCCCTCCACTTT

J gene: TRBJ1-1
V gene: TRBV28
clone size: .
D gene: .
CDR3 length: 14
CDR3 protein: CASSSPPMNTEAFF
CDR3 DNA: TGTGCCAGCAGTAGCCCCCCGATGAACACTGAAGCTTTCTTT

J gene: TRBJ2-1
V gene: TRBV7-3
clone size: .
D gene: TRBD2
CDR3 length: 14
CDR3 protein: CASSFSGELTEQFF
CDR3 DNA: TGTGCCAGCAGCTTTAGCGGGGAGCTCACTGAGCAGTTCTTC

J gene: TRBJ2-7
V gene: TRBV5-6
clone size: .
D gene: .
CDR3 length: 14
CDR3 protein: CASSLGLDHYEQYF
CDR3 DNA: TGTGCCAGCAGCTTGGGACTAGATCACTACGAGCAGTACTTC

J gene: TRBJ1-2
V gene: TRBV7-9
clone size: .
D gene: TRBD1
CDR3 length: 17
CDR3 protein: CASSFTEGQGPMGSYTF
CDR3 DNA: TGTGCCAGCAGCTTCACTGAGGGACAGGGGCCCATGGGGAGCTACACCTTC

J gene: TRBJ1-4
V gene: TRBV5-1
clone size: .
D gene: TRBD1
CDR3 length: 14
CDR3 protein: CASSLGQGNEKLFF
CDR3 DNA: TGCGCCAGCAGCCTGGGACAGGGGAATGAAAAACTGTTTTTT

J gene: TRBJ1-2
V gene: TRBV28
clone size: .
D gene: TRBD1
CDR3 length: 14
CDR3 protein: CASNGQGSIDGYTF
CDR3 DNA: TGTGCCAGCAACGGACAGGGATCGATAGATGGCTACACCTTC

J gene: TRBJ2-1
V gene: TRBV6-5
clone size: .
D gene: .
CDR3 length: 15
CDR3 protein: CASSAQYSSYNEQFF
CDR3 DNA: TGTGCCAGCAGCGCCCAGTACAGCTCCTACAATGAGCAGTTCTTC

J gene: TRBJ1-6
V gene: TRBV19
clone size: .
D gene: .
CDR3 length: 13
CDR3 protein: CASQGGIRSPLHF
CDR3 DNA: TGTGCCAGTCAGGGCGGGATACGGTCACCCCTCCACTTT

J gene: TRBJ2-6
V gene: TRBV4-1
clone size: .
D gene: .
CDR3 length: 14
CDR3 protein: CASSPSSGANVLTF
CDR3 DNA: TGCGCCAGCAGCCCGAGCTCTGGGGCCAACGTCCTGACTTTC

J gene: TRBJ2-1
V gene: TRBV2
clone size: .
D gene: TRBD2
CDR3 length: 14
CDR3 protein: CAINSGVSYNEQFF
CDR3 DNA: TGTGCCATCAATAGCGGGGTATCCTACAATGAGCAGTTCTTC

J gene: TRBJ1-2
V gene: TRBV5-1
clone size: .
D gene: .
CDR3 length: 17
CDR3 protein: CASSLEFSHRADYGYTF
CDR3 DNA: TGCGCCAGCAGCTTAGAGTTCTCACACCGAGCGGACTATGGCTACACCTTC

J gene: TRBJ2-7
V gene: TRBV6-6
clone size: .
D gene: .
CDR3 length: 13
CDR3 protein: CASSVQATYEQYF
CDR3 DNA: TGTGCCAGCAGCGTACAGGCGACCTACGAGCAGTACTTC

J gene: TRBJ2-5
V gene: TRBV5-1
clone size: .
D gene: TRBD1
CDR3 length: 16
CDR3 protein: CASSLDPGTGVGTQYF
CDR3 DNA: TGCGCCAGCAGCTTGGATCCCGGGACAGGGGTTGGGACCCAGTACTTC

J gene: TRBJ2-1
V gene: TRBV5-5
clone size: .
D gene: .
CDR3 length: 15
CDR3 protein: CASSLGISSYNEQFF
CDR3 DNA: TGTGCCAGCAGCTTGGGAATTAGCTCCTACAATGAGCAGTTCTTC